Listed below are T cell receptor beta chains from one sample, sequenced in a study of T cells in Graves' hyperthyroidism and ophthalmopathy. TCRdb re-called the multiplex PCR reads with MiXCR, one entry per CDR3 protein. Of hundreds of thousands of distinct CDR3 sequences in the sample, roughly a sixth were seen once. The sequencing sample was made of blood. The source of these receptors is a woman aged 50 to 60 with Graves' hyperthyroidism that later progressed to Graves' ophthalmopathy. The CDR3 runs from the conserved cysteine through the conserved F or W. The D gene is left open where the match is weak. Not every row has a clone size; where given, it reads once, few, many or a size class.

size	D	J	V	DNA	CDR3
NA	NA	TRBJ2-3	TRBV6-2/TRBV6-3	TGTGCCAGCAGTTACACCCGCCAGGGGCCCACAGATACGCAGTATTTT	CASSYTRQGPTDTQYF
few	NA	TRBJ1-1	TRBV5-5	TGTGCCAGCACCTCCCAGGAGAACACTGAAGCTTTCTTT	CASTSQENTEAFF
NA	TRBD1	TRBJ1-1	TRBV19	TGTGCCAGTAGTAAGACAGGGGGCTACACTGAAGCTTTCTTT	CASSKTGGYTEAFF
NA	TRBD1	TRBJ1-2	TRBV3-1	TGTGCCAGCAGCCAAGATGTGGCAGGGGGCCACTATGGCTACACCTTC	CASSQDVAGGHYGYTF
many	NA	TRBJ2-3	TRBV11-1	TGTGCCAGCGTGCTAGATTCAGGCACAGATACGCAGTATTTT	CASVLDSGTDTQYF
many	NA	TRBJ1-4	TRBV3-1	TGTGCCAGCAGCCAAGGAAGCGCAGGGCGTGAAAAACTGTTTTTT	CASSQGSAGREKLFF
many	NA	TRBJ2-5	TRBV20-1	TGCAGTGCTTCCCTACAGGTGGCCCAGTACTTC	CSASLQVAQYF
many	NA	TRBJ2-7	TRBV3-1	TGTGCCAGCAGCCAAGCAGGGCTCGAGCAGTACTTC	CASSQAGLEQYF
NA	NA	TRBJ1-2	TRBV20-1	TGCAGTGCTAGGGCCGGGACGGACTATGGCTACACCTTC	CSARAGTDYGYTF
few	NA	TRBJ1-1	TRBV29-1	TGCAGCGTTCGGAGCTTCGGTTTCGACACTGAAGCTTTCTTT	CSVRSFGFDTEAFF
few	NA	TRBJ2-1	TRBV20-1	TGCAGTGCTAGAGTCCACAGAAGGGAGCAGTTCTTC	CSARVHRREQFF
NA	TRBD2	TRBJ2-5	TRBV3-1	TGTGCCAGCAGCCCGCTAGCGGGGGGGCTAGAGACCCAGTACTTC	CASSPLAGGLETQYF
many	TRBD1	TRBJ2-5	TRBV11-3	TGTGCCAGCAGCCGGGACAGCGGATACCAAGAGACCCAGTACTTC	CASSRDSGYQETQYF
many	TRBD1	TRBJ2-2	TRBV5-6	TGTGCCAGCAGCTTTGGGACAGGGGGCAAGAGCACCGGGGAGCTGTTTTTT	CASSFGTGGKSTGELFF
NA	NA	TRBJ2-5	TRBV7-8	TGTGCCGTCGGATACGGGCTCCGGCAGGAGACCCAGTACTTC	CAVGYGLRQETQYF
NA	TRBD1	TRBJ1-2	TRBV7-9	TGTGCCAGCAGCTCACGACAGGGGCAAGGCTATGGCTACACCTTC	CASSSRQGQGYGYTF
many	NA	TRBJ1-5	TRBV20-1	TGCAGTGCTACCCTGGACAGCGGTCAGCCCCAGCATTTT	CSATLDSGQPQHF
few	NA	TRBJ1-6	TRBV7-8	TGTGCCAGCAGCTACCGGCCCCAAGGTTCACCCCTCCACTTT	CASSYRPQGSPLHF
few	NA	TRBJ1-5	TRBV7-2	TGTGCCAGCAGCCGGGGGGGCCAACAGCCCCAGCATTTT	CASSRGGQQPQHF
many	NA	TRBJ1-1	TRBV5-1	TGCGCCAGCAGCCACCAGGGGATGTATGAGGGAATCACTGAAGCTTTCTTT	CASSHQGMYEGITEAFF
many	NA	TRBJ2-5	TRBV20-1	TGCAGTGCTAGAGCCGGAGAGACCCAGTACTTC	CSARAGETQYF
few	NA	TRBJ2-3	TRBV12-3/TRBV12-4	TGTGCCGGGGCGGTGGGGTCGAGCACAGATACGCAGTATTTT	CAGAVGSSTDTQYF
NA	TRBD1	TRBJ1-5	TRBV7-8	TGTGCCAGCAGCTTAGTACGGCAGGGGGGTTATCAGCCCCAGCATTTT	CASSLVRQGGYQPQHF
NA	TRBD1	TRBJ1-5	TRBV27	TGTGCCAGCAGTCCCCGACAGGGCTATTCACAGCCCCAGCATTTT	CASSPRQGYSQPQHF
NA	TRBD1	TRBJ1-5	TRBV19	TGTGCCAGTAGTATTCAGGGGGTCAATCAGCCCCAGCATTTT	CASSIQGVNQPQHF
few	NA	TRBJ2-5	TRBV13	TGTGCCAGCAGCTTAGAGGCGACTGAGGAGACCCAGTACTTC	CASSLEATEETQYF
few	NA	TRBJ1-2	TRBV4-2	TGTGCCAGCAGCCAAGAGGGAGGTGGCGGCTACACCTTC	CASSQEGGGGYTF
many	NA	TRBJ1-1	TRBV30	TGTGCCTGGAGTCAAGAGGTGAACACTGAAGCTTTCTTT	CAWSQEVNTEAFF